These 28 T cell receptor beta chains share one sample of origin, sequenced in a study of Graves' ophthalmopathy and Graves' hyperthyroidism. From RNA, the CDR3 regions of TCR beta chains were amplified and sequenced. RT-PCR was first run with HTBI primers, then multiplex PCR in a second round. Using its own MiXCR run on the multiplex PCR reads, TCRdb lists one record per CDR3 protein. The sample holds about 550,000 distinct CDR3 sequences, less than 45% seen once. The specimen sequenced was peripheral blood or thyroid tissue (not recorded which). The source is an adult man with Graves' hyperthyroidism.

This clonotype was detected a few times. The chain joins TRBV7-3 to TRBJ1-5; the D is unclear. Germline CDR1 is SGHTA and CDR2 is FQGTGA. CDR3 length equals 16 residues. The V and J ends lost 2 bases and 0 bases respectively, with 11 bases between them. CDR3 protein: CASSLSGLVSNQPQHF. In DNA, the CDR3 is TGTGCCAGCAGCTTATCGGGTCTTGTTAGCAATCAGCCCCAGCATTTT.

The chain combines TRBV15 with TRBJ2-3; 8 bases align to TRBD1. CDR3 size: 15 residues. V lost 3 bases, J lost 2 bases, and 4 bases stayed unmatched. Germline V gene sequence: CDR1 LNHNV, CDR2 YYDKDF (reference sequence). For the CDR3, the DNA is TGTGCCACCAGCAGCGGGACAGGAGACACAGATACGCAGTATTTT. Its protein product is CATSSGTGDTDTQYF.

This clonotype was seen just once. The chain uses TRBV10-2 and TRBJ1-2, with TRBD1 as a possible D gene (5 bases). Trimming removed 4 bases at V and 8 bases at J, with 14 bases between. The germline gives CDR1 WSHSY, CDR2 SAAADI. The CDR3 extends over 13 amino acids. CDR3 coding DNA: TGCGCCAGCAGTGGTCGACAAGGGGAAGGCTACACCTTC. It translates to CASSGRQGEGYTF.

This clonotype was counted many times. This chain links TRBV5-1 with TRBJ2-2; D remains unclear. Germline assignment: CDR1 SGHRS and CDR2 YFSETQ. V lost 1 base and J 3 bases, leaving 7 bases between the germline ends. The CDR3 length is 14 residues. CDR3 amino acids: CASSLLADTGELFF. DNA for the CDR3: TGCGCCAGCAGCTTGTTGGCAGACACCGGGGAGCTGTTTTTT.

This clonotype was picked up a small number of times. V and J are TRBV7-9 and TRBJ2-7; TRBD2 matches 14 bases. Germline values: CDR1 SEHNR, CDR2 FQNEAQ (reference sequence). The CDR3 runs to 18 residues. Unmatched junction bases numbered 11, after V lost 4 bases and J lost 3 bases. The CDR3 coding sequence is TGTGCCAGCAGCTGGGAGACTAGCGGGAGGGCCGATCGCTACGAGCAGTACTTC. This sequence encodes CASSWETSGRADRYEQYF.

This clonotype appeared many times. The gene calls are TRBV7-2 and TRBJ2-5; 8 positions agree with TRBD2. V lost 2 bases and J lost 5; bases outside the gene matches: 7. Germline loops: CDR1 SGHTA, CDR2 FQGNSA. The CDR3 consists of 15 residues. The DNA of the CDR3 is TGTGCCAGCAGCTTATTTAGCGGGGTAGGGGAGACCCAGTACTTC. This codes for CASSLFSGVGETQYF.

CDR3: CATSDLPETGELFF. DNA for the CDR3: TGTGCCACCAGTGATTTGCCGGAAACCGGGGAGCTGTTTTTT. This rearrangement joins TRBV24-1 to TRBJ2-2; D is unclear. The CDR3 runs to 14 residues. CDR1 and CDR2 (germline): KGHDR, SFDVKD. V gave up 0 bases and J gave up 5 bases, with 6 bases separating them.

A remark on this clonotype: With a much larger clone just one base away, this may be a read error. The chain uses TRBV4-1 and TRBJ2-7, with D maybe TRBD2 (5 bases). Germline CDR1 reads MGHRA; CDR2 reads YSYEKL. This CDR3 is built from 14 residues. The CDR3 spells CASSPLGIGGEQCF. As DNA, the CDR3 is TGCGCCAGCAGCCCCCTAGGTATAGGAGGCGAGCAGTGCTTC.

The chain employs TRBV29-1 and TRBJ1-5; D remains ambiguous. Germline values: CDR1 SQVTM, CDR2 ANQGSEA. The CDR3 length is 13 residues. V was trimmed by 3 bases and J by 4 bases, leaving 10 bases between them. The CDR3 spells CSVEATRNQPQHF. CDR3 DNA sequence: TGCAGCGTTGAGGCGACACGAAATCAGCCCCAGCATTTT.

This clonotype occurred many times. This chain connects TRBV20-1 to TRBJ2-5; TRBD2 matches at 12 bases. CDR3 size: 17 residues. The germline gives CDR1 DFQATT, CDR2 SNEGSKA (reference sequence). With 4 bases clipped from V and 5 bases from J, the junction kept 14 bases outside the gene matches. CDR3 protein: CSATGPGLAGRKETQYF. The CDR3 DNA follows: TGCAGTGCTACCGGCCCAGGACTAGCGGGGAGGAAGGAGACCCAGTACTTC.

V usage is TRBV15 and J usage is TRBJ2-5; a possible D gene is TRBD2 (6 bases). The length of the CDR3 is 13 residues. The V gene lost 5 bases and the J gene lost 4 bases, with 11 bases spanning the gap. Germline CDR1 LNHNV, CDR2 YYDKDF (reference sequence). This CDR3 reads CATSGGTGETQYF. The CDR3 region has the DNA TGTGCCACCAGCGGGGGGACGGGAGAGACCCAGTACTTC.

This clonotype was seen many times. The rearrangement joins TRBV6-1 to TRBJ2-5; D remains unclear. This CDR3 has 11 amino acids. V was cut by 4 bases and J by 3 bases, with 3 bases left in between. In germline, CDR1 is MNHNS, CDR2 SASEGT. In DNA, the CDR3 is TGTGCCAGCAGTGCTAAAGAGACCCAGTACTTC. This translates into CASSAKETQYF.

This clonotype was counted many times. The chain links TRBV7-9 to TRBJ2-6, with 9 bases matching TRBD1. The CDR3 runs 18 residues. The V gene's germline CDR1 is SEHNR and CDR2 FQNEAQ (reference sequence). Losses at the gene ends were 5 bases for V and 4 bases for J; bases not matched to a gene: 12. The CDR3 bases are TGTGCCAGCAGCCCTCCCGCGACAGGGGGAACAGGGGCCAACGTCCTGACTTTC. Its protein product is CASSPPATGGTGANVLTF.

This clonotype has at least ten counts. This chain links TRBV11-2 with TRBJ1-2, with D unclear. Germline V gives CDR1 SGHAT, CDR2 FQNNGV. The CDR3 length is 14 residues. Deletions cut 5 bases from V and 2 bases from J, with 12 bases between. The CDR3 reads CASSRGHGNYGYTF. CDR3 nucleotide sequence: TGTGCCAGCAGCCGTGGGCACGGAAACTATGGCTACACCTTC.

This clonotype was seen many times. The CDR3 region has the DNA TGTGCCAGCAGCCTTTCAAGCGGGATCCAAGAGACCCAGTACTTC. The encoded protein is CASSLSSGIQETQYF. V is TRBV7-8 and J is TRBJ2-5; 7 bases line up with TRBD2. CDR1 and CDR2 (germline): SGHVS, FQNEAQ. The V segment lost 5 bases and the J segment 1 base; nucleotides outside the gene matches: 7. The CDR3 runs to 15 residues.

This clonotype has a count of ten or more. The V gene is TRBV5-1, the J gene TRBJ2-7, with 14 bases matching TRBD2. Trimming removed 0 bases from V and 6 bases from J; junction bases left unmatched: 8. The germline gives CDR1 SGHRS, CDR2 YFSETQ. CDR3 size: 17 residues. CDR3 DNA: TGCGCCAGCAGCTTGGGACTAGCGGGAGGGCCACTACGCGAGCAGTACTTC. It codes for CASSLGLAGGPLREQYF.

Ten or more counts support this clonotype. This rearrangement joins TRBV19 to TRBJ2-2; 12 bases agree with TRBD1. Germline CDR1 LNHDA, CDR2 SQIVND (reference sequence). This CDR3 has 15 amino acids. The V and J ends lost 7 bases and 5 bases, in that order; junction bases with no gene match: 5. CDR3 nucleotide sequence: TGTGCCAGTAAACCGGGACAGGGGGCGACCGGGGAGCTGTTTTTT. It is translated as CASKPGQGATGELFF.

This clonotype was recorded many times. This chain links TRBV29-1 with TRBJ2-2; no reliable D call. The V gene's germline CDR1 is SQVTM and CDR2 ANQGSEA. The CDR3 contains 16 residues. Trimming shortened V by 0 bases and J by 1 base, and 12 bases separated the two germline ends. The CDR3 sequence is CSVEDRSDLNTGELFF. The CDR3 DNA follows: TGCAGCGTTGAAGATAGGTCGGACCTGAACACCGGGGAGCTGTTTTTT.

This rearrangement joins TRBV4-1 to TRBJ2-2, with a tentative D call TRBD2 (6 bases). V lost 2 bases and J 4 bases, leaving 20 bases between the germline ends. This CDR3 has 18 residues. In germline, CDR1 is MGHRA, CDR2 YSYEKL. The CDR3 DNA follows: TGCGCCAGCAGCCAATACCCATTAGAGGGAGGTGGCACCGGGGAGCTGTTTTTT. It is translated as CASSQYPLEGGGTGELFF.

The CDR3 region is CSVADGNAYEQYF. CDR3 DNA: TGCAGCGTTGCAGATGGGAATGCCTACGAGCAGTACTTC. The chain employs TRBV29-1 and TRBJ2-7; D remains unclear. The CDR3 runs 13 residues. CDR1 is SQVTM, CDR2 ANQGSEA, per germline. Trimming took 4 bases from V and 2 from J, leaving 12 bases between them.

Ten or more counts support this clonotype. CDR3 loop: CASSFLSYNSPLHF. CDR3 DNA: TGTGCCAGCAGCTTTCTCTCCTATAATTCACCCCTCCACTTT. This chain connects TRBV7-2 to TRBJ1-6; D unclear. Germline CDR1 and CDR2: SGHTA and FQGNSA. This CDR3 contains 14 residues. V was trimmed by 3 bases and J by 0 bases, leaving 3 bases between them.

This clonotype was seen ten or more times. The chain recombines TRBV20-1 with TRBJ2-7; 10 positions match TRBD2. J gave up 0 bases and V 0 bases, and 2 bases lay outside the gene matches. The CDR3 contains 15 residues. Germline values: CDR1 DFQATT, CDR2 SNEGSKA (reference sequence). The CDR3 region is CSARDPSGSSYEQYF. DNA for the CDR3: TGCAGTGCTAGAGATCCTAGCGGGAGCTCCTACGAGCAGTACTTC.

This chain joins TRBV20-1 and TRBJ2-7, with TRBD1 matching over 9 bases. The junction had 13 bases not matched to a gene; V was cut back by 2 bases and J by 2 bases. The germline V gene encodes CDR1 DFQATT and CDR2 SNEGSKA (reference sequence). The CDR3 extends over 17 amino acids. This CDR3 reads CSARPQTGGRGPYEQYF. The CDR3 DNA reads TGCAGTGCTAGACCCCAAACAGGGGGCCGGGGTCCCTACGAGCAGTACTTC.

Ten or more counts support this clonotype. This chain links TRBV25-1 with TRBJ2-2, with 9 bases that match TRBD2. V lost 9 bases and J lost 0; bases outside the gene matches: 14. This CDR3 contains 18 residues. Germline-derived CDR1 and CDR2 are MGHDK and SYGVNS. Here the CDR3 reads CASSRAASGVANTGELFF. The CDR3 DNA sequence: TGTGCCAGTTCGAGGGCCGCTAGCGGGGTAGCGAACACCGGGGAGCTGTTTTTT. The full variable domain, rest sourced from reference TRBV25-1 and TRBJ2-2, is EADIYQTPRYLVIGTGKKITLECSQTMGHDKMYWYQQDPGMELHLIHYSYGVNSTEKGDLSSESTVSRIRTEHFPLTLESARPSHTSQYLCASSRAASGVANTGELFFGEGSRLTVL.

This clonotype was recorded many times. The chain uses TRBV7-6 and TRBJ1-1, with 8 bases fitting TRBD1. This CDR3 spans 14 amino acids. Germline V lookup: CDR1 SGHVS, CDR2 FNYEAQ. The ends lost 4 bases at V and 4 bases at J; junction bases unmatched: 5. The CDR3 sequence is CASSSGGGGTEAFF. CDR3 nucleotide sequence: TGTGCCAGCAGCTCAGGGGGCGGTGGCACTGAAGCTTTCTTT.

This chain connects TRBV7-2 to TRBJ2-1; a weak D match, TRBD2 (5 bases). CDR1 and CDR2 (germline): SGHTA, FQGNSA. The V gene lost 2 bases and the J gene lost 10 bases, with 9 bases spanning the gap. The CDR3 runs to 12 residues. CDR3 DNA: TGTGCCAGCAGCTTACGACTACCCGAGCAGTTCTTC. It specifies CASSLRLPEQFF. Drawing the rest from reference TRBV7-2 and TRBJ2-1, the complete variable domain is GAGVSQSPSNKVTEKGKDVELRCDPISGHTALYWYRQSLGQGLEFLIYFQGNSAPDKSGLPSDRFSAERTGGSVSTLTIQRTQQEDSAVYLCASSLRLPEQFFGPGTRLTVL.

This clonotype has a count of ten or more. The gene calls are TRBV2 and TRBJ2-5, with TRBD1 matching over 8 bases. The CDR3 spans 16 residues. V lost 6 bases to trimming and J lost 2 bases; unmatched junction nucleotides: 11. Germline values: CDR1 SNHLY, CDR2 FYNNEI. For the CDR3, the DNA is TGTGCCAGCAGCCTAAGGACTTGGACAGGGCAAGAGACCCAGTACTTC. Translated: CASSLRTWTGQETQYF.

As DNA, the CDR3 is TGTGCCACCAGTGATTGGGCCCCAGAGACCCAGTACTTC. It yields the protein CATSDWAPETQYF. J is TRBJ2-5 and V is TRBV24-1; no firm D call. CDR3 length: 13 residues. V was clipped by 2 bases and J by 4 bases, with 7 bases between them. The germline gives CDR1 KGHDR, CDR2 SFDVKD.